These T cell receptor beta chains were read from a single sample in a study of identical twins. One entry per CDR3 protein results from TCRdb running MiXCR on the 5' RACE reads. Of 640,000 or so distinct CDR3 sequences in the sample, 6% to 6.5% were seen once. The sample consisted of naive T cells sorted from blood. These receptor sequences come from a man younger than 35 in good health. Both conserved end residues are part of each CDR3. The D gene is left open where the match is weak. Expanded clones are given a class, and other clones once, few, many or no size at all.

TRBV5-1	few	.	TRBJ1-4	TGCGCCAGCAGCTTCTCAGGGGAGACCATTAATGAAAAACTGTTTTTT	CASSFSGETINEKLFF
TRBV6-1	many	.	TRBJ2-1	TGTGCCAGCATCAACCCGACCAATGAGCAGTTCTTC	CASINPTNEQFF
TRBV4-3	few	.	TRBJ2-3	TGCGCCAGCAGCCAAGATCGGGGACCCTCCGCCACAGATACGCAGTATTTT	CASSQDRGPSATDTQYF
TRBV10-3	few	TRBD1	TRBJ2-7	TGTGCCATCAGGCCGGGACAGGGACCCTACGAGCAGTACTTC	CAIRPGQGPYEQYF
TRBV20-1	many	.	TRBJ1-3	TGCAGTGCTAGCGAAAGCTCTGGAAACACCATATATTTT	CSASESSGNTIYF
TRBV28	.	TRBD2	TRBJ2-3	TGTGCCAGCAGGCCCTCGGGACTAGCGGGAGGGCCAAGCACAGATACGCAGTATTTT	CASRPSGLAGGPSTDTQYF
TRBV20-1	few	.	TRBJ1-1	TGCAGTGCTTTATTCGAGAGGGGGATGAACACTGAAGCTTTCTTT	CSALFERGMNTEAFF
TRBV18	few	.	TRBJ2-1	TGTGCCAGCTCACCAACTACGGGCGTGCGGAGCTACAATGAGCAGTTCTTC	CASSPTTGVRSYNEQFF
TRBV9	.	.	TRBJ2-2	TGTGCCAGCAGCGTAGGGGGGGCAAACACCGGGGAGCTGTTTTTT	CASSVGGANTGELFF
TRBV18	few	.	TRBJ2-1	TGTGCCAGCTCACCCATCGGACAAAACAATGAGCAGTTCTTC	CASSPIGQNNEQFF
TRBV29-1	many	.	TRBJ2-2	TGCAGCGTTGTCCGGGAGTCCGGGGAGCTGTTTTTT	CSVVRESGELFF
TRBV27	many	TRBD2	TRBJ2-1	TGTGCCACCGGGGCCGGGACTAGCAGCTACAATGAGCAGTTCTTC	CATGAGTSSYNEQFF
TRBV4-3	many	TRBD1	TRBJ2-2	TGCGCCAGCAGCCACTTCCAGGGGGCGGGCGGGGAGCTGTTTTTT	CASSHFQGAGGELFF
TRBV5-6	.	TRBD2	TRBJ2-1	TGTGCCAGCCTGCTAGCGGACTACAATGAGCAGTTCTTC	CASLLADYNEQFF
TRBV7-2	many	TRBD2	TRBJ2-1	TGTGCCACGAGTTTTAGCGGGAGGGACGAGCAGTTCTTC	CATSFSGRDEQFF
TRBV7-9	.	.	TRBJ2-5	TGTGCCAGCAGCCCCACCCCGGAGACCCAGTACTTC	CASSPTPETQYF
TRBV7-9	.	TRBD2	TRBJ2-1	TGTGCCAGCAACCTAGCGGGAGGGCCGGTCGGTGAGCAGTTCTTC	CASNLAGGPVGEQFF
TRBV7-9	.	.	TRBJ2-3	TGTGCCAGCAGGCGGACCACCACAGATACGCAGTATTTT	CASRRTTTDTQYF
TRBV12-3/TRBV12-4	many	.	TRBJ2-6	TGTGCCAGCAGTTTATTTTCGAGGGGCATCTCTGGGGCCAACGTCCTGACTTTC	CASSLFSRGISGANVLTF
TRBV11-2	.	TRBD1	TRBJ2-3	TGTGCCAGCAGGGAACCGGGACAGGGCTTCACAGATACGCAGTATTTT	CASREPGQGFTDTQYF
TRBV30	.	.	TRBJ2-2	TGTGCCTGGAGCTCGCCAGGGGTGAACACCGGGGAGCTGTTTTTT	CAWSSPGVNTGELFF
TRBV5-6	few	.	TRBJ2-4	TGTGCCAGCAGCCCCGGGTTGAGGGAACCGAGGCTAGCCAAAAACATTCAGTACTTC	CASSPGLREPRLAKNIQYF
TRBV12-3/TRBV12-4	few	.	TRBJ2-2	TGTGCCAGCATCCGAGGGGGACGGATAAACACCGGGGAGCTGTTTTTT	CASIRGGRINTGELFF
TRBV24-1	many	.	TRBJ2-1	TGTGCCACCAGTGATCCTGGGAGTGGGATCGGGAATGAGCAGTTCTTC	CATSDPGSGIGNEQFF
TRBV5-1	.	.	TRBJ2-1	TGCGCCAGCAGCGGGGACGGCCCCTACAATGAGCAGTTCTTC	CASSGDGPYNEQFF
TRBV14	.	TRBD1	TRBJ2-2	TGTGCCAGCAGCCAACAACAGGGGATCGGGGAGCTGTTTTTT	CASSQQQGIGELFF
TRBV19	few	TRBD1	TRBJ1-5	TGTGCCACCACCAGGGGGAATAGCAATCAGCCCCAGCATTTT	CATTRGNSNQPQHF
TRBV12-5	once	.	TRBJ2-2	TGTGCTAGTGGTTTGGTGAGGGGGGTGGTCACCGGGGAGCTGTTTTTT	CASGLVRGVVTGELFF
TRBV12-3/TRBV12-4	many	.	TRBJ2-1	TGTGCCAGCATCACGGGTAGCGGTACCTACAATGAGCAGTTCTTC	CASITGSGTYNEQFF
TRBV18	many	.	TRBJ2-3	TGTGCCAGCTCATTCGTGGGAGTGGATACGCAGTATTTT	CASSFVGVDTQYF
TRBV14	few	TRBD2	TRBJ2-3	TGTGCCAGCAGCCAAGAGACTAGCGGGGATACGCAGTATTTT	CASSQETSGDTQYF
TRBV7-9	.	TRBD2	TRBJ2-1	TGTGCCAGCAGCTACGCTAGCGGGAGGGCCGCTATTGAGCAGTTCTTC	CASSYASGRAAIEQFF
TRBV19	few	TRBD2	TRBJ2-1	TGTGCCAGTAGTATCCTAGCGGGAGAGTACAATGAGCAGTTCTTC	CASSILAGEYNEQFF
TRBV4-1	many	.	TRBJ2-1	TGCGCCAGCAGCCCAAGCGGTACCGCGGGAAATGAGCAGTTCTTC	CASSPSGTAGNEQFF
TRBV12-3/TRBV12-4	many	TRBD2	TRBJ2-1	TGTGCCAGCAGTTTGAGGGAGGGCCCGAATGAGCAGTTCTTC	CASSLREGPNEQFF
TRBV12-3/TRBV12-4	many	.	TRBJ2-7	TGTGCCAGCAGTTTAGGACTAGACGGAGCGGGCGAGCAGTACTTC	CASSLGLDGAGEQYF
TRBV6-1	few	.	TRBJ2-3	TGTGCCAGCAGGGGGACGGGTATGCACGCCAGGCGGTATTTT	CASRGTGMHARRYF
TRBV12-3/TRBV12-4	.	TRBD1	TRBJ1-3	TGTGCCAGCAGTTTTCGGGACAGAATCTCTGGAAACACCATATATTTT	CASSFRDRISGNTIYF
TRBV6-1	.	.	TRBJ1-3	TGTGCCAGCGGAATGCACATAGCGCCTGGAAACACCATATATTTT	CASGMHIAPGNTIYF
TRBV10-1	many	.	TRBJ1-5	TGCGCCAGCAGTGACCGGGACAACAATCAGCCCCAGCATTTT	CASSDRDNNQPQHF
TRBV2	few	TRBD2	TRBJ2-7	TGTGCCAGCAGTGTCCCACATACTAGCGGACCCTACGAGCAGTACTTC	CASSVPHTSGPYEQYF
TRBV27	.	TRBD2	TRBJ2-2	TGTGCCAGCAGCCTCATAGCGGGAGGGGGCACCGGGGAGCTGTTTTTT	CASSLIAGGGTGELFF
TRBV20-1	many	.	TRBJ2-2	TGCAGTTTCCGACGGACGAACACCGGGGAGCTGTTTTTT	CSFRRTNTGELFF
TRBV5-1	many	.	TRBJ1-2	TGCGCCAGCAGCAATAACCAGGGTTATGGCTACACCTTC	CASSNNQGYGYTF
TRBV12-3/TRBV12-4	many	.	TRBJ1-5	TGTGCCAGCAGAGGCCCAGGCGGAGGCAATCAGCCCCAGCATTTT	CASRGPGGGNQPQHF
TRBV27	.	.	TRBJ2-3	TGTGCCAGCAGTCTGAAGATGGTGCCCACAGATACGCAGTATTTT	CASSLKMVPTDTQYF
TRBV27	many	TRBD2	TRBJ2-3	TGTGCCAGCAGCCTGCTAGCGGGAGGATCCACAGATACGCAGTATTTT	CASSLLAGGSTDTQYF
TRBV7-9	few	TRBD1	TRBJ1-4	TGTGCCAGCAGCTTAAGGGGTGGACAGGGGGCGAGTGAAAAACTGTTTTTT	CASSLRGGQGASEKLFF
TRBV18	many	TRBD2	TRBJ2-2	TGTGCCAGCTCATCACTAGCGGGAGGCCGGGAGCTGTTTTTT	CASSSLAGGRELFF
TRBV10-2	few	TRBD2	TRBJ2-2	TGCGCCAGCACGTCTGGCGGGAGAACCGGGGAGCTGTTTTTT	CASTSGGRTGELFF
TRBV20-1	.	TRBD2	TRBJ2-3	TGCAGTGCCAGGACTAGCGCCCCAGATACGCAGTATTTT	CSARTSAPDTQYF
TRBV7-2	.	TRBD1	TRBJ2-7	TGTGCCAGCAGCTTAACCGGGACAGGGGGCATCGAGCAGTACTTC	CASSLTGTGGIEQYF
TRBV6-2/TRBV6-3	.	TRBD2	TRBJ2-3	TGTGCCAGCAGTTACAGTAGCGGGAGCACAGTTACGCAGTATTTT	CASSYSSGSTVTQYF